The 19 T cell receptor beta chains below all came from one sample that was sequenced in a study of regulatory T cells in long-lasting Graves disease. The TCR beta library used iRepertoire HTBI primers with Arm-PCR amplification of CDR3. MiXCR was run by TCRdb on the multiplex PCR reads, yielding one entry per CDR3 protein. The sample has about 500,000 distinct CDR3 sequences, 15% to 20% seen once. Indicated time point: newly diagnosed GD, antithyroid drugs for less than 3 months. There was RNA extracted from PBMCs, and the TCR library was made from it. This same sample was also part of a study on T cells in Graves' hyperthyroidism and ophthalmopathy.

The sequencing here drew on peripheral blood mononuclear cells (PBMCs), taken at new diagnosis, from a patient treated with antithyroid drugs. These receptors originate from a man aged 40-49 years with Graves disease.

This clonotype was counted only a few times. V usage is TRBV15 and J usage is TRBJ1-6; TRBD1 aligns across 10 bases. Per the germline V gene, CDR1 is LNHNV and CDR2 is YYDKDF (reference sequence). J gave up 7 bases and V 0 bases, and 9 bases lay outside the gene matches. CDR3 size: 18 residues. CDR3 amino acids: CATSRDPGDRGGNSPLHF. The CDR3 nucleotides read TGTGCCACCAGCAGAGACCCCGGGGACAGGGGAGGGAATTCACCCCTCCACTTT.

This clonotype was seen at least ten times. The rearrangement links TRBV2 to TRBJ2-1; TRBD2 might be the D (5 bases). Trimming left V 6 bases short and J 0 bases short, with 12 bases between. The CDR3 runs 15 residues. Per the germline V gene, CDR1 is SNHLY and CDR2 is FYNNEI. In nucleotides, the CDR3 is TGTGCCAGCAGCCCGAGCGGAGGCTCCTACAATGAGCAGTTCTTC. Amino acids: CASSPSGGSYNEQFF.

J is TRBJ1-1 and V is TRBV20-1; D uncertain. V was trimmed by 3 bases and J by 0 bases, leaving 5 bases between them. Germline V gives CDR1 DFQATT, CDR2 SNEGSKA (reference sequence). This CDR3 has 12 residues. For the CDR3, the DNA is TGCAGTGCTAGTCCCATGAACACTGAAGCTTTCTTT. Its protein product is CSASPMNTEAFF.

The V call is TRBV28, the J call TRBJ2-3; D unresolved. V gave up 6 bases and J gave up 4 bases, with 17 bases separating them. There are 15 residues in the CDR3. Per the germline V gene, CDR1 is MDHEN and CDR2 is SYDVKM. The CDR3 spells CASSRTILWADTQYF. The CDR3 region has the DNA TGTGCCAGCAGCCGTACAATTCTTTGGGCAGATACGCAGTATTTT.

This clonotype was seen more than once but under ten times. This chain uses TRBV6-2 or TRBV6-3 with TRBJ2-2; 15 nucleotides line up with TRBD2. Germline loops: CDR1 MNHEY, CDR2 SVGEGT. J lost 4 bases, V lost 5 bases, and 5 bases had no gene match. The length of the CDR3 is 17 residues. The DNA of the CDR3 is TGTGCCAGCAGTGCGGGACTAGCGGGAGGTGGCACCGGGGAGCTGTTTTTT. Protein product: CASSAGLAGGGTGELFF.

This clonotype was observed many times. The chain combines TRBV24-1 with TRBJ2-5; D call uncertain. CDR3 length: 14 amino acids. Trimming removed 3 bases at V and 2 bases at J, with 9 bases between. Germline CDR1 reads KGHDR; CDR2 reads SFDVKD. For the CDR3, the DNA is TGTGCCACCAGTGATCGGTCCCAGCAAGAGACCCAGTACTTC. It codes for CATSDRSQQETQYF.

This clonotype was seen ten or more times. This chain uses TRBV9 with TRBJ1-1; D is unclear. This CDR3 is built from 14 residues. The germline V and J ends were trimmed by 2 bases and 6 bases, with 14 bases remaining between them. From germline, CDR1 is SGDLS and CDR2 YYNGEE. CDR3 amino acids: CASSVTGNFAEAFF. The CDR3 coding sequence is TGTGCCAGCAGCGTTACGGGCAACTTCGCTGAAGCTTTCTTT. The full variable domain, in which reference TRBV9 and TRBJ1-1 provide the parts outside the CDR3, is DSGVTQTPKHLITATGQRVTLRCSPRSGDLSVYWYQQSLDQGLQFLIQYYNGEERAKGNILERFSAQQFPDLHSELNLSSLELGDSALYFCASSVTGNFAEAFFGQGTRLTVV.

This clonotype was observed many times. This rearrangement joins TRBV6-2 or TRBV6-3 to TRBJ2-5; 7 nucleotides match TRBD1. The CDR3 sequence is 15 residues long. Looked up from germline, CDR1 is MNHEY and CDR2 is SVGEGT. Trimming removed 5 bases from V and 2 bases from J; junction bases left unmatched: 8. CDR3 bases: TGTGCCAGCAGTGAAGCGACAGGGACGCAAGAGACCCAGTACTTC. Protein sequence: CASSEATGTQETQYF.

This clonotype was seen more than once but under ten times. The chain has TRBV9 and TRBJ2-1; tentative D call: TRBD1 (5 bases). V was shortened by 0 bases and J by 6 bases, with 10 bases between the two germline ends. The CDR3 sequence is 14 residues long. Germline lookup yields CDR1 SGDLS and CDR2 YYNGEE. The CDR3 here is CASSVGPQGNEQFF. In DNA form, the CDR3 reads TGTGCCAGCAGCGTAGGACCCCAGGGCAATGAGCAGTTCTTC. The full variable domain, completed using reference TRBV9 and TRBJ2-1, is DSGVTQTPKHLITATGQRVTLRCSPRSGDLSVYWYQQSLDQGLQFLIQYYNGEERAKGNILERFSAQQFPDLHSELNLSSLELGDSALYFCASSVGPQGNEQFFGPGTRLTVL.

The gene calls are TRBV2 and TRBJ1-1; 10 bases are shared with TRBD1. CDR1 and CDR2 from the germline V gene are SNHLY and FYNNEI. CDR3 size: 15 residues. Trimming at V came to 6 bases and at J to 7 bases, leaving 11 bases not matched to a gene. The CDR3 reads CASREIGGQGFEAFF. The CDR3 coding sequence is TGTGCCAGCAGGGAGATAGGGGGACAGGGGTTTGAAGCTTTCTTT. The variable domain in full, completed from reference TRBV2 and TRBJ1-1, reads EPEVTQTPSHQVTQMGQEVILRCVPISNHLYFYWYRQILGQKVEFLVSFYNNEISEKSEIFDDQFSVERPDGSNFTLKIRSTKLEDSAMYFCASREIGGQGFEAFFGQGTRLTVV.

This clonotype has more than one count but fewer than ten. The J gene is TRBJ2-1, the V gene TRBV5-5; 7 nucleotides agree with TRBD1. The J segment lost 7 bases and the V segment lost 0 bases, leaving 4 bases of the junction unmatched. The CDR3 contains 14 residues. Germline V gives CDR1 SGHKS, CDR2 YYEKEE (reference sequence). DNA for the CDR3: TGTGCCAGCAGCTTGGGGCAGGGGGAGAATGAGCAGTTCTTC. Translated: CASSLGQGENEQFF.

The chain couples TRBV6-5 to TRBJ2-7, with D perhaps assigned TRBD1 or TRBD2 (7 bases each). V shed 4 bases and J shed 2 bases, with 21 bases lying between them. Germline V lookup: CDR1 MNHEY, CDR2 SVGAGI. The CDR3 extends over 17 amino acids. CDR3: CASSSVSAGGGAYEQYF. In DNA, the CDR3 is TGTGCCAGCAGTTCAGTGTCGGCAGGGGGGGGGGCCTACGAGCAGTACTTC.

This clonotype was observed at least ten times. The chain couples TRBV6-5 to TRBJ2-7, with unresolved D. Per the germline V gene, CDR1 is MNHEY and CDR2 is SVGAGI. The V gene lost 0 bases and the J gene lost 1 base, with 7 bases spanning the gap. The CDR3 spans 14 residues. CDR3 DNA sequence: TGTGCCAGCAGTTACTCGGGCAGTTCCTACGAGCAGTACTTC. This encodes CASSYSGSSYEQYF.

For the CDR3, the DNA is TGCAGTGCTAGAGATTTTAGCGCGGCCCCCTACAATGAGCAGTTCTTC. It encodes CSARDFSAAPYNEQFF. The rearrangement links TRBV20-1 to TRBJ2-1, with a tentative D call TRBD2 (5 bases). V lost 0 bases, J lost 2 bases, and 14 bases lay in between. The V gene's germline CDR1 is DFQATT and CDR2 SNEGSKA (reference sequence). The CDR3 totals 16 residues.

This clonotype was found many times. CDR3 nucleotides: TGTGCCAGCAGGAGTTCGGGACAGGGCGATGGCTACACCTTC. This translates into CASRSSGQGDGYTF. The chain recombines TRBV28 with TRBJ1-2, with TRBD1 matching over 9 bases. The CDR3 consists of 14 residues. J gave up 6 bases and V 6 bases, and 8 bases lay outside the gene matches. CDR1 is MDHEN, CDR2 SYDVKM, per germline.

A few counts support this clonotype. This chain uses TRBV4-1 with TRBJ2-3, with TRBD1 matching 11 bases. CDR1 and CDR2 (germline): MGHRA, YSYEKL. CDR3 length: 18 residues. Trimming cost V 4 bases and J 0 bases; bases outside gene matches: 9. The CDR3 sequence is CASSLDGDRGTSTDTQYF. The CDR3 nucleotides are TGCGCCAGCAGCCTGGATGGGGACAGGGGGACTAGCACAGATACGCAGTATTTT.

This clonotype was seen at least ten times. V and J are TRBV12-3 or TRBV12-4 and TRBJ2-2; D is tentatively TRBD1 or TRBD2 (6 bases each). This CDR3 is built from 15 residues. Trimming pared 4 bases from V and 7 bases from J, leaving 16 bases between. Here the CDR3 reads CASSSRGVLIGELFF. CDR3 nucleotides: TGTGCCAGCAGTTCGAGGGGGGTTCTCATCGGGGAGCTGTTTTTT.

The sample holds a few counts of this clonotype. CDR3: CASSGRDGLAKNIQYF. DNA for the CDR3: TGTGCCAGCAGTGGCCGGGACGGCCTAGCCAAAAACATTCAGTACTTC. The genes are TRBV6-1 and TRBJ2-4; D could derive from TRBD1 or TRBD2 (5 bases each). The CDR3 spans 16 residues. Per germline, CDR1 MNHNS and CDR2 SASEGT. V was trimmed by 4 bases and J by 0 bases, leaving 13 bases between them.

This clonotype was detected a few times. This chain joins TRBV6-1 and TRBJ2-7; D may be TRBD1 or TRBD2 (5 bases each). The ends were cut back, 6 bases at V and 1 base at J, with 16 bases in the middle. This CDR3 comprises 15 residues. The germline gives CDR1 MNHNS, CDR2 SASEGT. CDR3 nucleotide sequence: TGTGCCAGCAGACGACGGGACGGAAGGTCCTACGAGCAGTACTTC. Encoded protein: CASRRRDGRSYEQYF.